These 29 T cell receptor beta chains were all obtained from the same sample, sequenced in a study of T-cell memory formation after mild COVID-19. In TCRdb, the 5' RACE reads were re-called with MiXCR into one record per CDR3 protein. This sample carries roughly 450,000 distinct CDR3 sequences, roughly 18% of them seen once, and the ten largest clones take about a fifth. The sample consisted of PBMCs or a T cell subset sorted from them (not recorded which). These receptors were obtained from a man between 18 and 35 years old who had mild COVID-19 (a few samples of this study predate the infection). Cell type and time point are not known.

This clonotype was seen ten or more times. The chain couples TRBV12-3 or TRBV12-4 to TRBJ2-5, with unresolved D. V lost 6 bases and J 4 bases, leaving 6 bases between the germline ends. CDR3 size: 11 residues. CDR3 coding DNA: TGTGCCAGCAGAAACGTAGAGACCCAGTACTTC. Translating gives CASRNVETQYF.

In its sample, this clonotype was seen many times. The rearrangement uses TRBV15 and TRBJ1-1; unclear D gene. The CDR3 runs to 12 residues. Germline V gene lookup returns CDR1 LNHNV and CDR2 YYDKDF (reference sequence). V lost 0 bases and J 10 bases, leaving 9 bases between the germline ends. CDR3 sequence: CATSRDVEGAFF. The CDR3 region has the DNA TGTGCCACCAGCAGAGATGTCGAGGGAGCTTTCTTT. Full variable domain (outside the CDR3, taken from reference TRBV15 and TRBJ1-1): DAMVIQNPRYQVTQFGKPVTLSCSQTLNHNVMYWYQQKSSQAPKLLFHYYDKDFNNEADTPDNFQSRRPNTSFCFLDIRSPGLGDTAMYLCATSRDVEGAFFGQGTRLTVV.

V usage is TRBV6-2 or TRBV6-3 and J usage is TRBJ1-6; D might be TRBD1 (5 bases). Germline V lookup: CDR1 MNHEY, CDR2 SVGEGT. This CDR3 spans 14 amino acids. V dropped 5 bases and J dropped 10 bases, with 15 bases sitting between them. CDR3 nucleotide sequence: TGTGCCAGCAGTACCGTGGGGGGTAGGTCACCCCTCCACTTT. Protein sequence: CASSTVGGRSPLHF.

This clonotype has more than one count but fewer than ten. The DNA is omitted, as the CDR3 cannot be located on it reliably, and the CDR3 follows TCRdb's listing. This chain uses TRBV20-1 with TRBJ2-6; the D call TRBD1 from the table was never checked on the DNA. The CDR3 is made up of 23 amino acids, end residues included. Germline CDR1 reads DFQATT; CDR2 reads SNEGSKA (reference sequence). The CDR3 protein is CSARGLWGQRPDFRGSGANVLTF.

This clonotype was picked up a small number of times. The J gene is TRBJ2-1, the V gene TRBV20-1; D might be TRBD1 (6 bases). The CDR3 has 14 residues. The germline CDR1 and CDR2 sequences are DFQATT and SNEGSKA (reference sequence). V was pared by 3 bases and J by 3 bases, with 12 bases between. The CDR3 protein is CSARQGLSYNEQFF. The CDR3 bases are TGCAGTGCTAGGCAGGGGTTGAGCTACAATGAGCAGTTCTTC.

This clonotype appeared a few times. V gene TRBV11-2 combines with J gene TRBJ2-2; the match to TRBD1 covers 9 bases. CDR1 and CDR2 from the germline V gene are SGHAT and FQNNGV. V dropped 5 bases and J dropped 5; count of bases not matched to a gene: 6. There are 15 residues in the CDR3. The CDR3 sequence is CASSPGQGVTGELFF. DNA for the CDR3: TGTGCCAGCAGCCCGGGACAGGGAGTGACCGGGGAGCTGTTTTTT.

The chain uses TRBV10-3 and TRBJ2-7; D is unclear. Trimming removed 0 bases from V and 0 bases from J, with 9 bases in between. The length of the CDR3 is 15 residues. Germline CDR1 and CDR2: ENHRY and SYGVKD. The CDR3 bases are TGTGCCATCAGTGAGTCCGTGGGGTTCTCCTACGAGCAGTACGTC. Translation: CAISESVGFSYEQYV.

The CDR3: CASSPSAGGYNEQFF. The CDR3 nucleotides are TGTGCCAGCAGTCCCTCAGCGGGGGGGTACAATGAGCAGTTCTTC. This chain joins TRBV6-2 or TRBV6-3 and TRBJ2-1; 10 bases map to TRBD2. Germline trimming cut 5 bases from V and 4 bases from J; bases unmatched to any gene: 5. This CDR3 has 15 amino acids. In germline, CDR1 is MNHEY, CDR2 SVGEGT.

This clonotype has just one count. The gene calls are TRBV6-5 and TRBJ1-6, with D hard to call. The CDR3 sequence is 12 residues long. Germline CDR1 and CDR2: MNHEY and SVGAGI. The germline V and J ends were trimmed by 6 bases and 10 bases, with 10 bases remaining between them. The CDR3 DNA reads TGTGCCAGCAGCCTAAACGGCTCACCCCTCCACTTT. The encoded protein is CASSLNGSPLHF.

In its sample, this clonotype was seen many times. The chain employs TRBV7-2 and TRBJ1-5; D remains unclear. V lost 3 bases and J lost 1, with 7 bases in between. Per the germline V gene, CDR1 is SGHTA and CDR2 is FQGNSA. CDR3 length: 14 amino acids. The CDR3 reads CASSLGNSNQPQHF. The CDR3, as DNA: TGTGCCAGCAGCTTGGGGAACAGCAATCAGCCCCAGCATTTT.

Concerning this clonotype itself: One end of the junction varies from germline; a read error may be responsible. The J gene is TRBJ2-5, the V gene TRBV7-7, with D possibly being TRBD2 (5 bases). The V gene's germline CDR1 is SSHAT and CDR2 FNYEAQ (reference sequence). The CDR3 extends over 13 amino acids. The CDR3 nucleotides read TGTGCTAGCAGCCCCCCCGGGAAAGAGACCCAGTACTTC. Translation gives CASSPPGKETQYF.

J is TRBJ2-7 and V is TRBV21-1. TRBV21-1 is tagged as a pseudogene. The CDR3 totals 16 residues. Here the CDR3 reads CASSKDTRRHKFEQYV. CDR3 nucleotides: TGTGCCAGCAGCAAAGATACGAGGCGGCACAAGTTCGAGCAGTACGTC.

This clonotype was counted between two and nine times. The CDR3: CASRAGLAGAETQYF. In DNA, the CDR3 is TGTGCCAGCAGGGCGGGACTAGCGGGGGCAGAGACCCAGTACTTC. The chain uses TRBV12-3 or TRBV12-4 and TRBJ2-5, with 14 bases matching TRBD2. The V gene end was trimmed by 6 bases and the J gene end by 4 bases; junction bases not matched to a gene: 4. The CDR3 runs to 15 residues.

This clonotype was recorded a few times. The rearrangement joins TRBV6-1 to TRBJ1-5; TRBD1 matches at 9 bases. CDR1 is MNHNS, CDR2 SASEGT, per germline. The trim removed 3 bases at V and 5 bases at J, leaving 14 bases unmatched. CDR3 length: 18 residues. The CDR3 nucleotides read TGTGCCAGCAGTGAGATCAGGGACAGGGCCCCCAAGGATCAGCCCCAGCATTTT. Its protein is CASSEIRDRAPKDQPQHF.

This clonotype was counted ten times or more. This rearrangement joins TRBV9 to TRBJ1-2, with 9 nucleotides matching TRBD1. This CDR3 is built from 15 residues. Germline lookup yields CDR1 SGDLS and CDR2 YYNGEE. V lost 3 bases, J lost 5 bases, and 8 bases stayed unmatched. The CDR3 here is CASSAGTGNLYGYTF. The CDR3 nucleotides are TGTGCCAGCAGCGCCGGGACAGGGAATCTTTATGGCTACACCTTC.

This clonotype was counted ten times or more. The chain carries TRBV5-1 and TRBJ2-1; no definite D call. V lost 5 bases and J lost 4, with 10 bases in between. Germline values: CDR1 SGHRS, CDR2 YFSETQ. This CDR3 contains 13 residues. CDR3 DNA sequence: TGCGCCAGCAGTGCCGACTTTTACAATGAGCAGTTCTTC. Protein: CASSADFYNEQFF.

This clonotype showed up many times. This rearrangement joins TRBV7-9 to TRBJ2-1; 8 nucleotides agree with TRBD2. V was clipped by 6 bases and J by 0 bases; unmatched bases: 4. Per the germline V gene, CDR1 is SEHNR and CDR2 is FQNEAQ (reference sequence). CDR3 length: 15 residues. Written as DNA, the CDR3 is TGTGCCAGCAGTTTCCGGGGGGGCTCCTACAATGAGCAGTTCTTC. This sequence encodes CASSFRGGSYNEQFF.

This clonotype was detected many times. V is TRBV6-2 or TRBV6-3 and J is TRBJ2-1, with 8 bases lining up with TRBD2. The CDR3 is made up of 14 amino acids. Germline V gene data show CDR1 as MNHEY and CDR2 as SVGEGT. Trimming at V came to 2 bases and at J to 9 bases, leaving 6 bases not matched to a gene. The CDR3 spells CASSYIGLAGEQFF. The CDR3 DNA reads TGTGCCAGCAGTTACATCGGACTAGCTGGTGAGCAGTTCTTC.

The J gene is TRBJ2-3, the V gene TRBV5-1, with 12 bases aligning to TRBD2. The CDR3 length is 16 residues. Germline values: CDR1 SGHRS, CDR2 YFSETQ. Germline trimming cut 4 bases from V and 2 bases from J; bases unmatched to any gene: 5. DNA of the CDR3: TGCGCCAGCAGCGAGAGGACTAGCGGGGTCACAGATACGCAGTATTTT. Translation: CASSERTSGVTDTQYF.

This clonotype was seen a handful of times. The chain recombines TRBV30 with TRBJ1-3, with D possibly TRBD1 on 5 matching bases. CDR3 size: 13 residues. Germline CDR1 GTSNPN, CDR2 SVGIG (reference sequence). CDR3 bases: TGTGCTTCGGACATGAGCTCTGGAAACACCATATATTTT. Its translation: CASDMSSGNTIYF.

This clonotype came up many times. This sequence joins TRBV9 and TRBJ2-1; no clear D. This CDR3 contains 14 residues. Trimming removed 0 bases from V and 5 bases from J, with 9 bases in between. The germline V gene has CDR1 SGDLS and CDR2 YYNGEE. Written as DNA, the CDR3 is TGTGCCAGCAGCGTAGCGTCGGGCCACAATGAGCAGTTCTTC. It codes for CASSVASGHNEQFF.

This clonotype was found many times. The rearrangement links TRBV12-3 or TRBV12-4 to TRBJ2-2; D not certain. This CDR3 is built from 14 residues. The ends were cut back, 5 bases at V and 1 base at J, with 8 bases in the middle. The CDR3, as DNA: TGTGCCAGCAGTAAAGGGCTGAACACCGGGGAGCTGTTTTTT. As protein: CASSKGLNTGELFF.

The genes are TRBV6-6 and TRBJ1-2; 9 bases line up with TRBD1. The CDR3 consists of 16 residues. V gave up 6 bases and J gave up 6 bases; unmatched junction bases: 14. The germline CDR1 and CDR2 sequences are MNHNY and SVGAGI (reference sequence). The CDR3 nucleotides are TGTGCCAGCAGCGGGACAGGGAATAGGGGTTGGGATGGCTACACCTTC. Amino acid sequence: CASSGTGNRGWDGYTF.

This clonotype has at least ten counts. The J gene is TRBJ2-1, the V gene TRBV12-3 or TRBV12-4; TRBD2 aligns across 7 bases. V was clipped by 3 bases and J by 4 bases; unmatched bases: 12. This CDR3 contains 17 residues. Written as DNA, the CDR3 is TGTGCCAGCAGTTTGTCTGCGGGGGTCGTACTGTACAATGAGCAGTTCTTC. The encoded protein is CASSLSAGVVLYNEQFF.

The genes are TRBV18 and TRBJ2-7; D is unresolved. V lost 2 bases to trimming and J lost 6 bases, with 11 bases between them. Per the germline V gene, CDR1 is KGHSH and CDR2 is LQKENI. This CDR3 region has 13 residues. In DNA, the CDR3 is TGTGCCAGCTCACCAAGGGATACGGGCGAGCAGTACGTC. Its protein product is CASSPRDTGEQYV.

This clonotype was counted only a few times. V gene TRBV4-3 combines with J gene TRBJ2-1; 14 nucleotides agree with TRBD2. This CDR3 is built from 16 residues. The V gene end was trimmed by 4 bases and the J gene end by 9 bases; junction bases not matched to a gene: 8. Germline-derived CDR1 and CDR2 are LGHNA and YSLEER. The CDR3 sequence: CASSLEGLAGGSEQFF. CDR3 bases: TGCGCCAGCAGCCTCGAAGGACTAGCGGGGGGTAGTGAGCAGTTCTTC.

This clonotype was seen at least ten times. The V call is TRBV7-9, the J call TRBJ2-2, with D uncertain. The germline CDR1 and CDR2 sequences are SEHNR and FQNEAQ (reference sequence). V was clipped by 8 bases and J by 2 bases, with 21 bases between them. The CDR3 length is 17 residues. CDR3 nucleotide sequence: TGTGCCAGCCGAAATTGGGTCGGGCGTCACAACACCGGGGAGCTGTTTTTT. This codes for CASRNWVGRHNTGELFF.

This clonotype showed up just a few times. J is TRBJ2-1 and V is TRBV12-3 or TRBV12-4; TRBD2 matches 10 bases. CDR3 length: 15 amino acids. The V segment lost 6 bases and the J segment 9 bases; nucleotides outside the gene matches: 11. The DNA for the CDR3 is TGTGCCAGCAGCTCTGGAGTAAGCGGGGGGGCTGAGCAGTTCTTC. This codes for CASSSGVSGGAEQFF.

This clonotype showed up just a few times. The chain links TRBV9 to TRBJ1-1; D remains ambiguous. Deletions cut 0 bases from V and 4 bases from J, with 10 bases between. CDR1 and CDR2 (germline): SGDLS, YYNGEE. The CDR3 totals 14 residues. CDR3 amino acids: CASSVGGSGTEAFF. For the CDR3, the DNA is TGTGCCAGCAGCGTAGGAGGGTCGGGCACTGAAGCTTTCTTT.